The rows below give T cell receptor beta chains drawn from one sample of a study of CD8+CD57+ T cells in acquired aplastic anemia. One entry per CDR3 protein, called by TCRdb with MiXCR from the reads. The data show more than 150,000 distinct CDR3 sequences, with about half seen just once and 10% to 15% held by the top ten. The sequenced sample consisted of sorted CD4+, CD8+, or CD8+CD57+ T cells (not recorded which) from PBMCs. The receptors were sampled from a human donor with aplastic anemia. The CDR3 runs from the conserved cysteine through the conserved F or W. A D gene is named only where the DNA matches it firmly. Only some rows state a clone size, as once, few, many or a class for expanded clones.

DNA: TGCAGCGTTTCGAGGACACTGGAAAATGAAAAACTGTTTTTT; CDR3: CSVSRTLENEKLFF; J: TRBJ1-4; D: .; size: .; V: TRBV29-1
DNA: TGTGCCAGCACCTCACGGAGAGAGCAGTTCTTC; CDR3: CASTSRREQFF; J: TRBJ2-1; D: .; size: .; V: TRBV7-9
DNA: TGTGCCAGCAGTGGGACTAGCGGGAGCAACGAGCAGTACTTC; CDR3: CASSGTSGSNEQYF; J: TRBJ2-7; D: TRBD2; size: .; V: TRBV2
DNA: TGTGCCACCAGTGATAGGGCAGACAGGGTTGCTAGCTCTGGGGCCAACGTCCTGACTTTC; CDR3: CATSDRADRVASSGANVLTF; J: TRBJ2-6; D: TRBD1; size: .; V: TRBV24-1
DNA: TGTGCCAGCAGCTCGGGACTAGCGGGGGGCTCCTACGAGCAGTACTTC; CDR3: CASSSGLAGGSYEQYF; J: TRBJ2-7; D: TRBD2; size: .; V: TRBV29-1
DNA: TGTGCCAGCAGACAGACAGGAGGGAATCAGTACTTC; CDR3: CASRQTGGNQYF; J: TRBJ2-7; D: .; size: many; V: TRBV6-2/TRBV6-3
DNA: TGTGCCACCAGCAGAGAAAGGCTCTCCTACGAGCAGTACTTC; CDR3: CATSRERLSYEQYF; J: TRBJ2-7; D: .; size: .; V: TRBV15
DNA: TGCAGTGCTAGAGATCCGCAAACCCTGAAAGCTTTCTTT; CDR3: CSARDPQTLKAFF; J: TRBJ1-1; D: .; size: many; V: TRBV20-1
DNA: TGTGCCAGCAGGGGAGTCGGAAACACCATATATTTT; CDR3: CASRGVGNTIYF; J: TRBJ1-3; D: .; size: .; V: TRBV2
DNA: TGTGCCAGCAGGCAAGGAACAGGGGACGAGCAGTACTTC; CDR3: CASRQGTGDEQYF; J: TRBJ2-7; D: TRBD1; size: .; V: TRBV6-1
DNA: TGCAGTGCCCAGACAGGGGGAGGGAACACTGAAGCTTTCTTT; CDR3: CSAQTGGGNTEAFF; J: TRBJ1-1; D: TRBD1; size: .; V: TRBV20-1
DNA: TGTGCCAGCAGCCAACCACAGGGGGGGGCCTACGAGCAGTACTTC; CDR3: CASSQPQGGAYEQYF; J: TRBJ2-7; D: .; size: .; V: TRBV11-3
DNA: TGTGCCAGCAGCCCAGGGGACGGACGCACAGATACGCAGTATTTT; CDR3: CASSPGDGRTDTQYF; J: TRBJ2-3; D: .; size: many; V: TRBV7-9
DNA: TGTGCCAGCAGCTTGGGGGGTAGTGGTGAAAATCTGTTTTTT; CDR3: CASSLGGSGENLFF; J: TRBJ1-4; D: .; size: .; V: TRBV5-4
DNA: TGTGCCACCAGGGGGGGAGGGGAGGGTGGTTATGGGCAGTTCTTC; CDR3: CATRGGGEGGYGQFF; J: TRBJ2-1; D: TRBD2; size: many; V: TRBV24-1
DNA: TGTGCCAGCAGCCACGCAGGATCCGGCGAAAAACTGTTTTTT; CDR3: CASSHAGSGEKLFF; J: TRBJ1-4; D: .; size: .; V: TRBV3-1
DNA: TGTGCCAGCAGTAGAAGCGGGTTGTCCTACAATGAGCAGTTCTTC; CDR3: CASSRSGLSYNEQFF; J: TRBJ2-1; D: .; size: .; V: TRBV2
DNA: TGTGCCAGCAGCTCGACAGCATCCTCTCAAGAGACCCAGTACTTC; CDR3: CASSSTASSQETQYF; J: TRBJ2-5; D: .; size: .; V: TRBV7-3
DNA: TGTGCCAGCAGTCCCTTGGGGGGGACGGGAGGGCAGGAGGACTACGAGCAGTACTTC; CDR3: CASSPLGGTGGQEDYEQYF; J: TRBJ2-7; D: TRBD2; size: once; V: TRBV12-3/TRBV12-4
DNA: TGCAGCGTTGAAGATCTGGGACAGGGGTACTATGGCTACACCTTC; CDR3: CSVEDLGQGYYGYTF; J: TRBJ1-2; D: TRBD1; size: few; V: TRBV29-1
DNA: TGTGCCAGCAACCCGGGGGGTTACGAGCAGTACTTC; CDR3: CASNPGGYEQYF; J: TRBJ2-7; D: TRBD2; size: .; V: TRBV7-9
DNA: TGCAGTGCTAGTAGGACAGGGGGCGGCGAGCAGTACTTC; CDR3: CSASRTGGGEQYF; J: TRBJ2-7; D: TRBD1; size: .; V: TRBV20-1
DNA: TGTGCCAGCAGCTCTGGACTAGCGGGGCGAGCGGGTGAGACCCAGTACTTC; CDR3: CASSSGLAGRAGETQYF; J: TRBJ2-5; D: TRBD2; size: .; V: TRBV7-8
DNA: TGTGCCTGGGAGGGGCGGGCAAATGAGCAGTTCTTC; CDR3: CAWEGRANEQFF; J: TRBJ2-1; D: TRBD2; size: .; V: TRBV7-2
DNA: TGTGCCAGCAGCTTAGTTAACGAGCAGTACTTC; CDR3: CASSLVNEQYF; J: TRBJ2-7; D: .; size: few; V: TRBV7-2
DNA: TGTGCCAGTAGTGTAGGGACAGGGGGAAATCAGCCCCAGCATTTT; CDR3: CASSVGTGGNQPQHF; J: TRBJ1-5; D: TRBD1; size: .; V: TRBV19
DNA: TGCAGTGCTTGCCCTAGCGGAAGCTCCTACAATGAGCAGTTCTTC; CDR3: CSACPSGSSYNEQFF; J: TRBJ2-1; D: TRBD2; size: .; V: TRBV20-1
DNA: TGTGCCACAGGGGGAGGGACAGGGGACTCCGAGCAGTACTTC; CDR3: CATGGGTGDSEQYF; J: TRBJ2-7; D: TRBD1; size: .; V: TRBV10-3
DNA: TGCAGTGCTACAGGGACTAGCGGGGGGGCCATTGATGAGCAGTTCTTC; CDR3: CSATGTSGGAIDEQFF; J: TRBJ2-1; D: TRBD2; size: .; V: TRBV20-1
DNA: TGTGCCAGCAGCTTGGGGGGGACAGGGCAGGGCGGCTACACCTTC; CDR3: CASSLGGTGQGGYTF; J: TRBJ1-2; D: TRBD1; size: .; V: TRBV5-6
DNA: TGTGCCAGCATGGTAGGGGGCGGGGGCTACACCTTC; CDR3: CASMVGGGGYTF; J: TRBJ1-2; D: TRBD1; size: .; V: TRBV25-1
DNA: TGTGCCAGCAGCGGTGTAGACAGGGGGCTTGACTATGGCTACACCTTC; CDR3: CASSGVDRGLDYGYTF; J: TRBJ1-2; D: TRBD1; size: .; V: TRBV2
DNA: TGTGCCATCAGTGTAAGACAGGCAAACACCGGGGAGCTGTTTTTT; CDR3: CAISVRQANTGELFF; J: TRBJ2-2; D: .; size: .; V: TRBV10-3
DNA: TGCAGTGCTAGCTATGGACAGGTCTCTGGAAACACCATATATTTT; CDR3: CSASYGQVSGNTIYF; J: TRBJ1-3; D: TRBD1; size: many; V: TRBV20-1
DNA: TGTGCCAGCAGTGAAGCATCTAGCTCCTATAATTCACCCCTCCACTTT; CDR3: CASSEASSSYNSPLHF; J: TRBJ1-6; D: .; size: many; V: TRBV6-1
DNA: TGCAGTGCTCCAACCCAGGGGTATAATTCACCCCTCCACTTT; CDR3: CSAPTQGYNSPLHF; J: TRBJ1-6; D: .; size: many; V: TRBV20-1
DNA: TGTGCCAGTAGTAAAACAGGGGACACTGAAGCTTTCTTT; CDR3: CASSKTGDTEAFF; J: TRBJ1-1; D: TRBD1; size: many; V: TRBV19
DNA: TGTGCCACCCTCGGACAGGGGTATTACGAGCAGTACTTC; CDR3: CATLGQGYYEQYF; J: TRBJ2-7; D: TRBD1; size: .; V: TRBV10-3
DNA: TGTGCCAGTAGTATAGGGACAGTCCAAGAGACCCAGTACTTC; CDR3: CASSIGTVQETQYF; J: TRBJ2-5; D: .; size: once; V: TRBV19
DNA: TGTGCCAGTAGTATAGATCGGACGGACACTGAAGCTTTCTTT; CDR3: CASSIDRTDTEAFF; J: TRBJ1-1; D: .; size: .; V: TRBV19